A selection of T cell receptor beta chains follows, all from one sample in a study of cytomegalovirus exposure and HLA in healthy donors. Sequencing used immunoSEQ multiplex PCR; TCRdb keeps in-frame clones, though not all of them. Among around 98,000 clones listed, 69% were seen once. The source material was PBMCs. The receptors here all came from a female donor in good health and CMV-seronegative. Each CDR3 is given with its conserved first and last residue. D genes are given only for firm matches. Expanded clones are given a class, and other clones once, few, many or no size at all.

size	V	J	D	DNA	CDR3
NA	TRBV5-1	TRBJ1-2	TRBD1	TGCGCCAGCAGCTTGAAGCGACAGGGAGGCTCTAACTATGGCTACACCTTC	CASSLKRQGGSNYGYTF
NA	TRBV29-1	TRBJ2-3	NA	TGCAGCGTTGCGGCGGGGACCACAGATACGCAGTATTTT	CSVAAGTTDTQYF
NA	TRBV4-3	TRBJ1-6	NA	TGCGCCAGCAGCCAAGACGTACCAGGGATGGGTAATTCACCCCTCCACTTT	CASSQDVPGMGNSPLHF
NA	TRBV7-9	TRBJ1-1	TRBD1	TGTGCCAGCAGCCCCAGGGGGCGAAGTGAAAAAAGCACTGAAGCTTTCTTT	CASSPRGRSEKSTEAFF
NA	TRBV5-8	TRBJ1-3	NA	TGTGCCAGCAGCTTTGGGCCTCTTAGCTCTGGAAACACCATATATTTT	CASSFGPLSSGNTIYF
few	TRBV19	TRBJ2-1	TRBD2	TGTGCCAGTATGGGACTAGCGGGAGGGAATGAGCAGTTCTTC	CASMGLAGGNEQFF
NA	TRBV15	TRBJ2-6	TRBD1	TGTGCCACCAGCAGAGATATGACAGGGACGCCGGGGGCCAACGTCCTGACTTTC	CATSRDMTGTPGANVLTF
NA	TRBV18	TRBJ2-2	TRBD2	TGTGCCAGCTCACCCCCCAGCGGGGTCGGGGAGCTGTTTTTT	CASSPPSGVGELFF
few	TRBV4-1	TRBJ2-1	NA	TGCGCCAGCAGCCAAGAGCCCAGCTCCTACAATGAGCAGTTCTTC	CASSQEPSSYNEQFF
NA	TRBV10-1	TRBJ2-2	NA	TGCGCCAGCAGTGAGTCTGGAGGGTTCTACACCGGGGAGCTGTTTTTT	CASSESGGFYTGELFF
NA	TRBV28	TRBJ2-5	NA	TGTGCCAGCAGTTTGGGAGGGACCCAGTACTTC	CASSLGGTQYF
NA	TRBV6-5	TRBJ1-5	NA	TGTGCCAGCAGTTACAGCGGGTTAACTGATCAGCCCCAGCATTTT	CASSYSGLTDQPQHF
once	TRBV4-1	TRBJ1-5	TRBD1	TGCGCCAGCAGCCAAGGGAGGACAGGTGCGGAAGGCAATCAGCCCCAGCATTTT	CASSQGRTGAEGNQPQHF
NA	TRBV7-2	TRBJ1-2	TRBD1	TGTGCCAGCAGCCCCCGGACAGGGGACTATGGCTACACCTTC	CASSPRTGDYGYTF
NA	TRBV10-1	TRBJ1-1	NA	TGCGCCAGCAGTGGCTCGGGAAGCTGGGCTTTCTTT	CASSGSGSWAFF
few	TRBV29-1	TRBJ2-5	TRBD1	TGCAGCGTACCATTGGGACAGGGACAAGAGACCCAGTACTTC	CSVPLGQGQETQYF
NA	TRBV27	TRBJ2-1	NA	TGTGCCAGCAGTTTATCGGCGGGGAGCTCCTACAATGAGCAGTTCTTC	CASSLSAGSSYNEQFF
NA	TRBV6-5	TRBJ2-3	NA	TGTGCCAGCAGCCAGGGTGGTGGAGATACGCAGTATTTT	CASSQGGGDTQYF
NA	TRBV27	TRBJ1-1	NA	TGTGCCAGCAGTTTAGCCTTCGGGAGCACTGAAGCTTTCTTT	CASSLAFGSTEAFF
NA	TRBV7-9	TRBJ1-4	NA	TGTGCCAGCACCCTTGGCTCAACTAATGAAAAACTGTTTTTT	CASTLGSTNEKLFF
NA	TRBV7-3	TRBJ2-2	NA	TGTGCCAGCAGCTTAAGGGAGAACGGGGAGCTGTTTTTT	CASSLRENGELFF
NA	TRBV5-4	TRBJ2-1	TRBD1	TGTGCCAGCAGTCCCTGGACAGGGGGGAATGAGCAGTTCTTC	CASSPWTGGNEQFF
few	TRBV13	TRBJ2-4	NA	TGTGCCAGCAGCGTGGGTTCGCGAGGGGCCAAAAACATTCAGTACTTC	CASSVGSRGAKNIQYF
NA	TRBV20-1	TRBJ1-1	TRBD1	TGCAGTGCCCGGGACAGCCGAGGAGCTTTCTTT	CSARDSRGAFF
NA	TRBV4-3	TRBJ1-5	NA	TGCGCCAGCAGCCAATATTATAATCAGCCCCAGCATTTT	CASSQYYNQPQHF